Following are 23 T cell receptor beta chains from one sample sequenced in a study of vaccination effects on CD4 cells after COVID-19. Sequencing in the ViraFEST assay came after antigen-specific CD4+ T cells had been expanded with viral peptide pools, which were used to stimulate PBMC. Following 10 days of culture, CD4+ T cells were isolated. Sequenced by immunoSEQ multiplex PCR; TCRdb stores in-frame clones only, minus some. The repertoire holds 55,000 to 65,000 clones, with 81% as singletons. No antigen has been identified for these receptors. Sequencing was performed on CD4+ T cells from PBMCs cultured with HCoV-229E spike peptides, taken before COVID-19 vaccination. Every receptor here comes from a human donor who received a COVID-19 vaccine.

This clone came up a few times. This chain's CDR3 is CASSGTSGGYNEQFF. CDR3 nucleotide sequence: TGTGCCAGCAGTGGGACTAGCGGGGGATACAATGAGCAGTTCTTC. J is TRBJ2-1 and V is TRBV2; 13 nucleotides match TRBD2. J lost 4 bases, V lost 4 bases, and 1 base had no gene match. Germline V gives CDR1 SNHLY, CDR2 FYNNEI. The CDR3 has 15 amino acids.

CDR3 coding DNA: TGTGCCAGCGGCCCGGGGGCAGAGACCCAGTACTTC. As protein: CASGPGAETQYF. The rearrangement links TRBV2 to TRBJ2-5; D may be TRBD1 or TRBD2 (6 bases each). This CDR3 contains 12 residues. The germline V gene encodes CDR1 SNHLY and CDR2 FYNNEI. V dropped 8 bases and J dropped 4 bases, with 11 bases sitting between them.

The V gene is TRBV7-9, the J gene TRBJ2-3; D is undetermined. CDR1 is SEHNR, CDR2 FQNEAQ, per germline (reference sequence). The CDR3 length is 12 residues. Between the trimmed V and J ends, which lost 1 base and 5 bases, there was a span of 4 bases. The CDR3 loop is CASSLVIDTQYF. The CDR3 bases are TGTGCCAGCAGCTTAGTTATAGATACGCAGTATTTT.

The V and J genes are TRBV14 and TRBJ2-5, with D possibly TRBD1 on 6 matching bases. There are 14 residues in the CDR3. Trimming stripped 4 bases from V and 3 bases from J, with 12 bases between. CDR1 and CDR2 (germline): SGHDN, FVKESK. The CDR3 is CASSRTGWKETQYF. The CDR3 DNA follows: TGTGCCAGCAGCCGAACAGGGTGGAAAGAGACCCAGTACTTC. The whole variable domain, filled in from reference TRBV14 and TRBJ2-5, reads EAGVTQFPSHSVIEKGQTVTLRCDPISGHDNLYWYRRVMGKEIKFLLHFVKESKQDESGMPNNRFLAERTGGTYSTLKVQPAELEDSGVYFCASSRTGWKETQYFGPGTRLLVL.

Of note for this clone: This sample includes further DNA sequences coding for the same CDR3. V usage is TRBV6-5 and J usage is TRBJ2-7; a possible D gene is TRBD2 (6 bases). This CDR3 comprises 13 residues. The germline V and J ends were trimmed by 6 bases and 0 bases, with 9 bases remaining between them. Germline values: CDR1 MNHEY, CDR2 SVGAGI. CDR3 DNA sequence: TGTGCCAGCAGCCGTAGCGGCTCCTACGAGCAGTACGTC. Encoded protein: CASSRSGSYEQYV.

Regarding this clone: Additional DNA sequences in this sample encode the identical CDR3. The chain joins TRBV6-5 to TRBJ1-3; TRBD1 aligns across 8 bases. J lost 4 bases, V lost 6 bases, and 2 bases had no gene match. Germline assignment: CDR1 MNHEY and CDR2 SVGAGI. The CDR3 is 13 amino acids. The CDR3 DNA sequence: TGTGCCAGCAGGACAGGGGTAGGAAACACCATATATTTT. Its protein product is CASRTGVGNTIYF.

Only a few counts were recorded for this clone. V gene TRBV6-1 combines with J gene TRBJ1-5, with TRBD1 matching over 8 bases. Per the germline V gene, CDR1 is MNHNS and CDR2 is SASEGT. The CDR3 covers 14 residues. Trimming took 3 bases from V and 16 from J; bases not matched to a gene: 14. The CDR3 bases are TGTGCCAGCAGTGATACAAGCCGGGACAGGCCCGTCCATTTT. Translated, it gives CASSDTSRDRPVHF.

The chain combines TRBV10-3 with TRBJ1-3; a possible D gene is TRBD1 (6 bases). Trimming left V 2 bases short and J 0 bases short, with 11 bases between. CDR1 is ENHRY and CDR2 is SYGVKD in the germline V gene. This CDR3 comprises 16 residues. CDR3 DNA: TGTGCCATCAGTGAGACCTGGACAGTCTCTGGAAACACCATATATTTT. Encoded protein: CAISETWTVSGNTIYF.

This chain joins TRBV6-1 and TRBJ2-4, with 8 nucleotides matching TRBD1. This CDR3 contains 14 residues. V gave up 1 base and J gave up 7 bases; unmatched junction bases: 3. Germline CDR1 MNHNS, CDR2 SASEGT. The CDR3 protein is CASSEVGQANIQYF. The CDR3 region has the DNA TGTGCCAGCAGTGAAGTGGGACAGGCGAACATTCAGTACTTC.

As DNA, the CDR3 is TGTGCCACCAGTGACCCCCGACAGGGCCAAGAGACCCAGTACTTC. Protein sequence: CATSDPRQGQETQYF. The chain joins TRBV24-1 to TRBJ2-5; the match to TRBD1 covers 7 bases. Germline CDR1 KGHDR, CDR2 SFDVKD. V lost 4 bases, J lost 1 base, and 5 bases stayed unmatched. The length of the CDR3 is 15 residues.

The chain joins TRBV2 to TRBJ1-1, with TRBD1 identical over 9 bases. This CDR3 has 15 amino acids. Germline CDR1 SNHLY, CDR2 FYNNEI. Losses at the gene ends were 8 bases for V and 5 bases for J; bases not matched to a gene: 12. The CDR3 protein is CASFHQTGGWTEAFF. The CDR3 nucleotides read TGTGCCAGCTTCCATCAGACAGGGGGTTGGACTGAAGCTTTCTTT.

This clone showed up just a few times. This chain connects TRBV4-1 to TRBJ1-4, with a tentative D call TRBD1 (5 bases). This CDR3 spans 14 amino acids. The V end lost 4 bases, the J end lost 3 bases, and 9 bases lay between the germline ends. The germline CDR1 and CDR2 sequences are MGHRA and YSYEKL. The CDR3 nucleotides are TGCGCCAGCAGCCCGATAGGGGCTAATGAAAAACTGTTTTTT. Encoded protein: CASSPIGANEKLFF.

This chain uses TRBV24-1 with TRBJ2-3, with a tentative D call TRBD2 (6 bases). The CDR3 runs to 19 residues. CDR1 and CDR2 from the germline V gene are KGHDR and SFDVKD. V dropped 7 bases and J dropped 2 bases, with 27 bases sitting between them. The CDR3 nucleotides read TGTGCCACCAGCGCCCCCCGGCGTTCCGGGGCGGGGAACACAGATACGCAGTATTTT. As protein: CATSAPRRSGAGNTDTQYF.

The CDR3 loop is CASRGSTDTQYF. As DNA, the CDR3 is TGTGCCAGCCGGGGGAGCACAGATACGCAGTATTTT. The chain has TRBV6-5 and TRBJ2-3; possible D gene TRBD2, 6 bases. CDR1 is MNHEY, CDR2 SVGAGI, per germline. The CDR3 spans 12 residues. Deletions cut 8 bases from V and 0 bases from J, with 6 bases between.

This chain connects TRBV19 to TRBJ2-2, with D possibly matching TRBD2 (8 bases). The CDR3 length is 16 residues. Per germline, CDR1 LNHDA and CDR2 SQIVND (reference sequence). Deletions cut 7 bases from V and 3 bases from J, with 18 bases between. For the CDR3, the DNA is TGTGCCAGTAACCCGAGGGGGCGGGGGGACACCGGGGAGCTGTTTTTT. Encoded protein: CASNPRGRGDTGELFF.

The gene calls are TRBV5-1 and TRBJ2-5; TRBD1 aligns across 9 bases. With 4 bases clipped from V and 4 bases from J, the junction kept 5 bases outside the gene matches. CDR3 length: 14 residues. CDR1 is SGHRS and CDR2 is YFSETQ in the germline V gene. The CDR3 region is CASSRTGDGETQYF. The CDR3 bases are TGCGCCAGCAGCCGGACAGGGGACGGAGAGACCCAGTACTTC.

V and J are TRBV7-9 and TRBJ1-5, with D tentatively TRBD1 (6 bases). Germline V gives CDR1 SEHNR, CDR2 FQNEAQ (reference sequence). The CDR3 sequence is 14 residues long. Trimming pared 1 base from V and 7 bases from J, leaving 11 bases between. As DNA, the CDR3 is TGTGCCAGCAGCTTAGGTGACGGGGGCCAGCCCCAGCATTTT. Its translation: CASSLGDGGQPQHF.

This rearrangement joins TRBV6-1 to TRBJ2-1, with D possibly TRBD2 on 5 matching bases. The CDR3 spans 16 residues. Germline V gives CDR1 MNHNS, CDR2 SASEGT. Between the trimmed V and J ends, which lost 4 bases and 7 bases, there was a span of 20 bases. In DNA form, the CDR3 reads TGTGCCAGCAGTGTTTTCCCAGGCTCACTAGGTAATGAGCAGTTCTTC. It encodes CASSVFPGSLGNEQFF.

The table lists this clone with a few counts. The V and J genes are TRBV15 and TRBJ1-1; 10 bases map to TRBD1. The CDR3 is 16 residues long. After removal of 2 bases from V and 5 bases from J, the junction contained 8 bases not matched to a gene. The V gene's germline CDR1 is LNHNV and CDR2 YYDKDF (reference sequence). The CDR3 region is CATSRSKDRGLTEAFF. CDR3 bases: TGTGCCACCAGCAGATCCAAAGACAGGGGGCTTACTGAAGCTTTCTTT.

A few counts support this clone. This chain uses TRBV28 with TRBJ2-5, with TRBD1 identical over 9 bases. Germline CDR1 reads MDHEN; CDR2 reads SYDVKM. The CDR3 has 16 residues. V lost 2 bases, J lost 2 bases, and 6 bases stayed unmatched. CDR3 in amino acids: CASSLLGTGSQETQYF. The CDR3, as DNA: TGTGCCAGCAGTTTACTAGGGACAGGGTCGCAAGAGACCCAGTACTTC.

The V and J genes are TRBV24-1 and TRBJ2-3, with TRBD1 matching 7 bases. V trimming: 7 bases; J trimming: 0 bases; junction bases outside the gene matches: 6. CDR1 KGHDR and CDR2 SFDVKD come from the germline V gene. The CDR3 consists of 15 residues. The CDR3, as DNA: TGTGCCACCAGCGCAACCAGGGGGAGCACAGATACGCAGTATTTT. This encodes CATSATRGSTDTQYF.

This chain connects TRBV7-9 to TRBJ2-3, with D unresolved. The CDR3 totals 13 residues. In germline, CDR1 is SEHNR, CDR2 FQNEAQ (reference sequence). V lost 1 base to trimming and J lost 2 bases, with 4 bases between them. The DNA for the CDR3 is TGTGCCAGCAGCTTAGAATACACAGATACGCAGTATTTT. Its translation: CASSLEYTDTQYF. Full variable domain (remainder filled in from reference TRBV7-9 and TRBJ2-3): DTGVSQNPRHKITKRGQNVTFRCDPISEHNRLYWYRQTLGQGPEFLTYFQNEAQLEKSRLLSDRFSAERPKGSFSTLEIQRTEQGDSAMYLCASSLEYTDTQYFGPGTRLTVL.

The rearrangement uses TRBV7-2 and TRBJ2-2; D is possibly TRBD1 (7 bases). Trimming shortened V by 3 bases and J by 6 bases, and 14 bases separated the two germline ends. The CDR3 has 15 residues. Germline CDR1 is SGHTA and CDR2 is FQGNSA. Here the CDR3 DNA reads TGTGCCAGCAGCTTTTATGGAGGGGGCTCCGGGGAGCTGTTTTTT. Translation gives CASSFYGGGSGELFF.